This T cell receptor (beta chain) was found in a study of cytomegalovirus exposure and HLA in healthy donors. Whole-study findings and limits: High sensitivity and specificity were reportedly achieved when the classifier diagnosed cytomegalovirus status.

V was cut by 4 bases and J by 7 bases, with 13 bases left in between. The CDR3 consists of 13 residues. The germline CDR1 and CDR2 sequences are SQVTM and ANQGSEA. Each donor's status was that of a healthy bone marrow donor. This clone was seen a handful of times. Its antigen remains unidentified. PCR primers comprised 60 Vbeta and 13 Jbeta primers. Sequencing used immunoSEQ multiplex PCR; TCRdb keeps in-frame clones, though not all of them. This table holds under 200,000 clones, about 80% found once. This chain connects TRBV29-1 to TRBJ1-4; no clear D gene. The sequenced sample was PBMCs. This clonotype was sampled from a woman aged 30 to 39 in good health and CMV-seropositive. CDR3 in amino acids: CSVVGEEGEKLFF. Written as DNA, the CDR3 is TGCAGCGTTGTTGGGGAGGAGGGTGAAAAACTGTTTTTT.